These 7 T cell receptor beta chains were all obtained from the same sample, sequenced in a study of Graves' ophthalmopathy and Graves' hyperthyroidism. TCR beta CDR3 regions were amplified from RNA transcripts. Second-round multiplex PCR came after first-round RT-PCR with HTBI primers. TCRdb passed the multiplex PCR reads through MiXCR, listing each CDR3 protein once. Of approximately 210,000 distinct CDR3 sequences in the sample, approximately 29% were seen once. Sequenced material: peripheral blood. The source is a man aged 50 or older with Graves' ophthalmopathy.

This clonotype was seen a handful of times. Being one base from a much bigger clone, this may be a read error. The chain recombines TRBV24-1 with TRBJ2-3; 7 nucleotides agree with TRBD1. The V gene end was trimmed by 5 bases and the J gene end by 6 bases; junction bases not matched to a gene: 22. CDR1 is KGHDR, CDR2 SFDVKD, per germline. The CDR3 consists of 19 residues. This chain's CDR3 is CATSGFRDSRGQIKDTQYF. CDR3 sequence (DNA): TGTGCCACCAGTGGTTTTCGGGACAGCCGTGGGCAGATAAAGGATACGCAGTATTTT.

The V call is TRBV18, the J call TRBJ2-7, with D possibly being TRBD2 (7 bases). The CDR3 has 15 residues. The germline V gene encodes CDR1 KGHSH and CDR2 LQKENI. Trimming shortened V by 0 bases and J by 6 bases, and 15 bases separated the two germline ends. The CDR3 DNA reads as TGTGCCAGCTCACCACCTATCGGGGGGCGAGGCGAGCAGTACTTC. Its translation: CASSPPIGGRGEQYF. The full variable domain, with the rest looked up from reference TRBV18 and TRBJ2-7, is NAGVMQNPRHLVRRRGQEARLRCSPMKGHSHVYWYRQLPEEGLKFMVYLQKENIIDESGMPKERFSAEFPKEGPSILRIQQVVRGDSAAYFCASSPPIGGRGEQYFGPGTRLTVT.

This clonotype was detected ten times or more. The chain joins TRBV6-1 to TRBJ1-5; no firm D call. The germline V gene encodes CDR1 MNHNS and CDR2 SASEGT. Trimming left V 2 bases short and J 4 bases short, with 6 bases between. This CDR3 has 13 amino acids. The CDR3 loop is CASSENYNQPQHF. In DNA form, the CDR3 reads TGTGCCAGCAGTGAAAATTATAATCAGCCCCAGCATTTT.

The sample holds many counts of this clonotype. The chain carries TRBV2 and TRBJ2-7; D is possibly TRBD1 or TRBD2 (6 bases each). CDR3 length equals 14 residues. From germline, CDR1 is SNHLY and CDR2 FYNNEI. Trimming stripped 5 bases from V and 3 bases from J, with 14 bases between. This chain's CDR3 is CASSQGGPLYEQYF. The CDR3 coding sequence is TGTGCCAGCAGTCAAGGGGGGCCCCTCTACGAGCAGTACTTC.

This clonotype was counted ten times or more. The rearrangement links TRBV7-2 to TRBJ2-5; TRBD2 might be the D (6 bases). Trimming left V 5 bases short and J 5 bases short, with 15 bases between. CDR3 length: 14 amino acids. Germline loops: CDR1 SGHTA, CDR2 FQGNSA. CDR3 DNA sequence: TGTGCCAGCAGCCTATACTGGGGGGTGGAGACCCAGTACTTC. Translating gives CASSLYWGVETQYF.

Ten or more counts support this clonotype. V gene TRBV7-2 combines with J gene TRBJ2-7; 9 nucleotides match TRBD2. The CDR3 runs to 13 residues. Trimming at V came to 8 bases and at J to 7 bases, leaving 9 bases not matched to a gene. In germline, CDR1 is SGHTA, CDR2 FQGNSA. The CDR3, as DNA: TGTGCCAGCCGGCGGGAGGGAGTAGGAGAGCAGTACTTC. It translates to CASRREGVGEQYF.

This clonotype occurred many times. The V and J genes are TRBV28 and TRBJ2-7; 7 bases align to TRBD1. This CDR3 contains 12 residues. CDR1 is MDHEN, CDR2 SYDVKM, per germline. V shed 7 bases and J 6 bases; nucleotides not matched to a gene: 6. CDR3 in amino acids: CASTGGVSEQYF. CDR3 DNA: TGTGCCAGCACAGGGGGAGTAAGCGAGCAGTACTTC.